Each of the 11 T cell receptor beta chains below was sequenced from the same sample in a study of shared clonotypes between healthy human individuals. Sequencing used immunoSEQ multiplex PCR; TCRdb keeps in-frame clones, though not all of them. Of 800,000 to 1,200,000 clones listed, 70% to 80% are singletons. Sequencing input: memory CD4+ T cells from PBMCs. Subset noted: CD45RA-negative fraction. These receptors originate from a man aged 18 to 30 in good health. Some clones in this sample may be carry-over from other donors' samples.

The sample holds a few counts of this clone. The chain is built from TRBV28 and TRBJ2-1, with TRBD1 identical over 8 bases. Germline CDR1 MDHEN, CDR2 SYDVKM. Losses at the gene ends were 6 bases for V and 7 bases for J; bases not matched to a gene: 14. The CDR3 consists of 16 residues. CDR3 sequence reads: CASRGQGGSQGNEQFF. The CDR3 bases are TGTGCCAGCAGAGGACAGGGCGGGTCTCAGGGGAATGAGCAGTTCTTC.

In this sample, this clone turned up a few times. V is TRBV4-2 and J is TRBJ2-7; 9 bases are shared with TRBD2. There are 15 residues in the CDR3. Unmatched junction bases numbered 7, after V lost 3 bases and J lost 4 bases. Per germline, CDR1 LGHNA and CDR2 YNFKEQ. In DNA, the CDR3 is TGTGCCAGCAGCCAGTTAGCGGGAGTCAGGTACGAGCAGTACTTC. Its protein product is CASSQLAGVRYEQYF.

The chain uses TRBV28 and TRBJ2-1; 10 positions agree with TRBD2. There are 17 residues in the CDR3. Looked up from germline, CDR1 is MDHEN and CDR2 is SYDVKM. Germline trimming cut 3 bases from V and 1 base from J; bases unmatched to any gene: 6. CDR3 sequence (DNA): TGTGCCAGCAGTTTCCCTAGGACTAGCGGTTCCTACAATGAGCAGTTCTTC. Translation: CASSFPRTSGSYNEQFF.

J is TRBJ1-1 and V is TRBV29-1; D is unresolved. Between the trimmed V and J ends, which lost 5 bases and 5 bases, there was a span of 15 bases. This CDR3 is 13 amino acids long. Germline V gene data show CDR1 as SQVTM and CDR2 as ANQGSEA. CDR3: CSVRPILVTEAFF. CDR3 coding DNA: TGCAGCGTTCGGCCGATTCTGGTAACTGAAGCTTTCTTT.

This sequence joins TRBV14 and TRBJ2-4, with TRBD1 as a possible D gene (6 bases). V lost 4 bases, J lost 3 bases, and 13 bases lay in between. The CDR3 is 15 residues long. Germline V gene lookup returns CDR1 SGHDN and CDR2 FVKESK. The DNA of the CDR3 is TGTGCCAGCAGCCCACAGGGCCGGGACAAAAACATTCAGTACTTC. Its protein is CASSPQGRDKNIQYF.

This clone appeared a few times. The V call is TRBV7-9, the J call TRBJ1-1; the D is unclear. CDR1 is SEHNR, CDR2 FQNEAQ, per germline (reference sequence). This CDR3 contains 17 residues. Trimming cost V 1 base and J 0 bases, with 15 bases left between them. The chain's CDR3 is CASSLVFSSEMNTEAFF. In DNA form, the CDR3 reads TGTGCCAGCAGCTTAGTTTTTTCCAGTGAGATGAACACTGAAGCTTTCTTT. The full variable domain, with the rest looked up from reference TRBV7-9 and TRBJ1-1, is DTGVSQNPRHKITKRGQNVTFRCDPISEHNRLYWYRQTLGQGPEFLTYFQNEAQLEKSRLLSDRFSAERPKGSFSTLEIQRTEQGDSAMYLCASSLVFSSEMNTEAFFGQGTRLTVV.

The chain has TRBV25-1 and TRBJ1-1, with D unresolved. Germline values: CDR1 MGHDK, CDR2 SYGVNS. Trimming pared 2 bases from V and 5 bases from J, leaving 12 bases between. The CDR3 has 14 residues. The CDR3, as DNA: TGTGCCAGCAGTGAAGATGGGTTAGAGACTGAAGCTTTCTTT. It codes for CASSEDGLETEAFF.

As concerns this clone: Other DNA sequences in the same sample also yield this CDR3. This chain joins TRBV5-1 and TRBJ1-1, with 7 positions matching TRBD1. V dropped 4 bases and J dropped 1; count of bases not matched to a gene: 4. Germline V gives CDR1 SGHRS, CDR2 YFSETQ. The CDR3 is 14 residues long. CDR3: CASSGQGGNTEAFF. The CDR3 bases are TGCGCCAGCAGCGGCCAGGGGGGGAACACTGAAGCTTTCTTT.

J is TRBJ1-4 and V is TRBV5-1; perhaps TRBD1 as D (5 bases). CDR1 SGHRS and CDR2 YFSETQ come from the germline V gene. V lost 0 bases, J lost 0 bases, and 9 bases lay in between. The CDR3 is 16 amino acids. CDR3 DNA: TGCGCCAGCAGCTTGGGGACACACGCAACTAATGAAAAACTGTTTTTT. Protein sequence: CASSLGTHATNEKLFF.

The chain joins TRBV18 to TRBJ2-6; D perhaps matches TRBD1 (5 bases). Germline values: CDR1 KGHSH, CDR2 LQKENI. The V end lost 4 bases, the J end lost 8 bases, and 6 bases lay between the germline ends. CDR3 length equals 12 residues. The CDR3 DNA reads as TGTGCCAGCTCACGACAGACCAACGTCCTGACTTTC. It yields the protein CASSRQTNVLTF.

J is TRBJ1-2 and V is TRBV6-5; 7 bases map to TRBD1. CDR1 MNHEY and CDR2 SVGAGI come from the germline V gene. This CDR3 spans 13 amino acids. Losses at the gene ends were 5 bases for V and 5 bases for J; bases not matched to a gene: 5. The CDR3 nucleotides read TGTGCCAGCAGTCCGGGACAGTTTTATGGCTACACCTTC. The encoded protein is CASSPGQFYGYTF.